The present T cell receptor beta chain was sequenced within a study of cytomegalovirus exposure and HLA in healthy donors (dated by TCRdb to between 2016 and 2019). For the study in its entirety: An earlier analysis of approximately 590 of the donors reported roughly 300 Gb of sequence data and roughly 110 million unique TCR beta sequences from some 180 million T cells. A separate validation cohort of roughly 120 different subjects was used in addition to the roughly 620-subject first cohort. Roughly 300 gigabases of sequencing data and approximately 84 million unique TCR sequences were included in an early release covering roughly 600 HLA-typed donors. Donor age, sex, ethnicity and CMV serostatus were compiled together with the repertoire data. A later analysis re-examined previously published TCR beta repertoires from around 670 donors and added high-resolution HLA genotyping to investigate patterns of TCR occurrence. High-throughput TCR immunosequencing, statistical association of individual TCRs with disease status, and machine learning were combined to predict cytomegalovirus infection status. An earlier analysis of a few hundred of the donors applied high-throughput TCR beta sequencing to assess whether each TCR beta V gene segment acted as functional or pseudogenic. The number of donors typed differed by locus, with 629-630 for A, B, C, DRB1 and DQB1, roughly 520 for DQA1, about 610 for DPA1, and approximately 470 for DPB1. On average, around 240,000 unique TCR beta nucleotide sequences were sequenced per donor among 398 genotyped donors of the cohort, with about 19% of those sequences being non-productive. The study profiled the T cell repertoires of hundreds of subjects by immunosequencing and related them to cytomegalovirus serostatus. The later analysis used no new phenotypic data to find candidate immune exposures, relying instead on TCR beta sequences and their occurrence across donors. The aim of the study was to test whether cataloging public T cell receptors could identify signatures of past pathogen exposure. The genetic ancestry cluster associated with self-reported Caucasian donors included about 84% of the roughly 380 genotyped donors. Genome-wide SNP genotypes for about three fifths of the roughly 670 donors were used in a later genetic analysis, which treated that subset as a discovery cohort. Every repertoire in the discovery cohort had been generated on one and the same sequencing platform. Class I and class II HLA loci were covered by the typing at four-digit resolution. Four to six DR-DQ haplotypes were handled as single units for association and clustering, since linkage in the cohort was strong.

This clone has only a few counts. What antigen it recognizes has not been identified. Base quality data are lacking; no much larger clone is found one base away. The library relied on the immunoSEQ multiplex PCR assay. A mixture of 60 forward primers for TCR Vbeta segments and 13 reverse primers for TCR Jbeta segments was used in the multiplex PCR. The CDR3 region of rearranged TCR beta genes was amplified from genomic DNA by a multiplex PCR assay. The amplified TCR beta libraries were sequenced on the Illumina HiSeq System as 87-base-pair reads. Per the authors' processing: Across the roughly 600 repertoires, a later analysis counted tens of millions of unique TCR beta chains, some 11 million of which were shared by at least two donors. Raw reads were error-corrected and collapsed into unique sequences with a nearest-neighbor algorithm that merged closely related sequences to remove PCR and sequencing errors. Alignment of CDR3 sequences to IMGT reference sequences was used to assign V, D and J gene segments. For a sequence to be retained, at least a six-nucleotide match to both a V gene segment and a J gene segment was required. A rearrangement counted as productive if the CDR3 had no stop codons and remained in frame with V and J, and every other rearrangement counted as non-productive. Following IMGT convention, CDR3 was defined as the stretch from the second conserved V-encoded cysteine up to the conserved J-encoded phenylalanine. Sequences without an unambiguous match to a single V gene segment were excluded from the earlier analysis of 450 to 750 of the donors. In an earlier analysis of approximately 560 of the donors, a V segment was called functional when productive rearrangements were above 56.7%, and segregating when the standard deviation between donors exceeded 5%. A statistical classification framework was built to diagnose cytomegalovirus status from the catalog of TCR beta chain sequences. A later analysis assigned V and J genes by comparing TCR nucleotide sequences with IMGT/GENE-DB human TR gene sequences. The TCRdist pipeline was used in a later analysis to assign CDR3 sequences and most-parsimonious VDJ recombination scenarios. A later analysis defined each TCR beta chain by its CDR3 amino acid sequence plus V-gene family, and excluded reads lacking a unique V-gene family. In a later analysis, 450 to 600 highly shared, low-generation-probability nucleotide sequences were removed to address suspected cross-contamination and a sequencing artifact. In a later analysis, a clonal expansion index for each public chain was calculated from normalized within-repertoire ranks of inferred template counts. In a later analysis, generation probabilities were computed with a VDJ recombination model fitted to out-of-frame rearrangements, and the resulting probabilities were checked against IGoR. A later analysis scored TCR-TCR, TCR-HLA and TCR-CMV co-occurrence with hypergeometric tests, applying a repertoire-size bias correction to TCR pairs. To estimate false discovery rates, a later analysis permuted the HLA or CMV assignments 20 times. In a later analysis, co-occurring TCRs were grouped using DBSCAN, with TCRdist sequence similarity added in when clustering inside HLA-allele-positive subsets. For co-occurrence clustering, repertoires with fewer than 30,000 or more than 120,000 public chains were excluded, along with several repertoires with anomalous nucleotide sharing. This immuneACCESS table, as held by TCRdb, lists in-frame sequences with V and J called but not all clones. Of the missing ones, under half trace to an unresolved V gene in checked studies; the others have no known cause. The DNA was the basis for D and trimming; V, J and clone size are from that table. The sample data list 150,000 to 200,000 clones, and roughly four fifths of these were observed just once. Jointly, the top ten make up about 4.4% of the sample.

What the study reported, not specific to this receptor: Most TCR sequences were observed very rarely across donors, whereas some public TCRs were present in many individuals. According to a later genetic analysis, donors in an Asian-associated ancestry cluster had fewer N-insertions in productive TCRs than the roughly 670-donor mean. Several of the top co-occurrence clusters appeared to be linked to parvovirus B19, influenza, CMV and Epstein-Barr virus, according to a later analysis. Sequencing depth was assumed to be roughly uniform across donors in the presence/absence analyses, though that assumption may not hold. The 87-base-pair reads could not distinguish some IMGT-functional V segments, including TRBV6-2 and TRBV6-3, so those segments were excluded. HLA typing was unavailable for some donors at each locus, so association tests used only the typed subset. A later analysis associated roughly 17,000 TCR beta sequences with specific HLA alleles at a false discovery rate of 0.05. Cytomegalovirus status was reported to be diagnosed by the classifier with high specificity and sensitivity in both the original and validation cohorts. In a later analysis, HLA-associated TCR beta chains showed more clonal expansion and lower generation probabilities than non-associated chains that were equally common. The only immune exposure information available for the cohort was CMV serostatus. Correlated functional status among segregating V segments might reflect linkage disequilibrium, but an unknown experimental factor could not be ruled out. Broadly in line with IMGT annotations, most TCR beta V segments showed up in productive rearrangements about 90% or about 30% of the time in an earlier analysis of some 590 of the donors. The earlier analysis of about 600 of the donors excluded seventeen rarely observed V segments, including chromosome 9 orphons, because counts were too low. In a later genetic analysis, a missense DCLRE1C variant was associated with V-gene and J-gene trimming of TCR beta chains, and the association was replicated in an independent cohort. In vitro tests confirmed that a few of the cytomegalovirus-associated TCR beta chains recognize cytomegalovirus antigens. The authors suggested that the approach could potentially be extended to other disease states and immunological phenotypes. A further reported finding was that TCR beta sequences accurately predicted the HLA-A and HLA-B alleles for most subjects in the first cohort. In the study, roughly 160 TCR beta chains were listed as associated with cytomegalovirus. A cluster of highly shared sequence variants was judged likely to be a technical artifact of the sequencing pipeline. This cohort had only TCR beta chains sequenced, and the lack of alpha or paired-chain data limited which features could be detected. A later analysis found that most CMV-associated TCR beta chains appeared HLA-restricted, with HLA associations seemingly driven largely by CMV exposure. Assigning TCR associations to individual alleles was difficult when HLA alleles, especially DR and DQ, strongly co-occurred. In a later analysis, TCR association rates were found to vary across HLA loci, with the most associated TCRs seen for DRB1 alleles and the fewest for HLA-C alleles.

The cohort consisted of hundreds of healthy bone marrow donors. At the time of sampling, all cohort members were nominally healthy, though unrecorded immune exposures were likely present. The donor was CMV seronegative and was included in the group of around 320 seronegative cohort members. A peripheral blood sample was provided by each donor, and peripheral blood mononuclear cells were used for TCR beta sequencing. Genomic DNA extraction from the blood cell samples was performed with the Qiagen DNeasy Blood Extraction Kit. V loses 7 bases of germline sequence and J loses 0 bases, and the interval between the two ends is 4 bases. The CDR3 runs 12 residues from the cysteine to the phenylalanine. This entry keeps only the CDR3 DNA: 36 bases, framed from base 1. Reading the germline V gene gives CDR1 MNHEY and CDR2 SVGAGI.

This chain is built from TRBV6-5 and TRBJ1-3; no D gene can be assigned with confidence. What was sequenced was PBMCs. The receptor comes from a man aged 40-55 years in good health and CMV-seronegative. The DNA is TGTGCCAGCACCAGCTCTGGAAACACCATATATTTT. Its translation is CASTSSGNTIYF.